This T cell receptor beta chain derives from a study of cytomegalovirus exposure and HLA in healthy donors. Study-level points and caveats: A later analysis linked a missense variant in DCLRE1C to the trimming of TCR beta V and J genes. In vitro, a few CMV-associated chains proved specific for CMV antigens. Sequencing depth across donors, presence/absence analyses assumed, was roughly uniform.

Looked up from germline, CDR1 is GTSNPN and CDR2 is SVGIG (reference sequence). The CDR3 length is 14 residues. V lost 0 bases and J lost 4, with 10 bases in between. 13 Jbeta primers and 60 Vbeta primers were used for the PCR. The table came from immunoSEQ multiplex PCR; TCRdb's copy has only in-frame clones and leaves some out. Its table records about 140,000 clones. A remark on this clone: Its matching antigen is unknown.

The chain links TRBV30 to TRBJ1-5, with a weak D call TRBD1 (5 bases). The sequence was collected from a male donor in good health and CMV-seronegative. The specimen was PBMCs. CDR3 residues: CAWSVRRGNQPQHF. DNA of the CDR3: TGTGCCTGGAGTGTAAGACGGGGGAATCAGCCCCAGCATTTT.